A selection of T cell receptor beta chains follows, all from one sample in a study of early T cells in non-severe SARS-CoV-2 infection. TCRdb re-derived calls from the 5' RACE reads in MiXCR, one entry per CDR3 protein. The data show 65,000 to 70,000 distinct CDR3 sequences, 9.5% to 15% seen once. Material for sequencing was whole blood. The receptors originated from an adult who was a healthcare worker with PCR-confirmed SARS-CoV-2 infection or an uninfected control (not recorded which). Each CDR3 is given without its conserved first and last residue. The D gene is left open where the match is weak.

j_call v_call d_call cdr3_aa
TRBJ2-1 TRBV6-2/TRBV6-3 TRBD2 ASSYDPTTSGGPSSYNEQF
TRBJ1-1 TRBV2 NA ASSGTPSGEAF
TRBJ2-1 TRBV20-1 TRBD1 SARDRGISDEQF
TRBJ2-4 TRBV25-1 TRBD2 ASSPSGSTKNIQY
TRBJ1-1 TRBV18 TRBD1 ASSRGTGNTEAF
TRBJ2-7 TRBV29-1 TRBD1 SAGQGLTYEQY
TRBJ2-3 TRBV7-6 TRBD2 ASSLPSGADTQY
TRBJ1-2 TRBV7-9 TRBD1 ASSSGQERGGYT
TRBJ2-3 TRBV7-2 NA ASSFVQGGADTQY
TRBJ2-7 TRBV11-2 NA ASSLIRGMDYEQY
TRBJ2-1 TRBV5-1 TRBD2 ASSLTKRGIYNEQF
TRBJ2-1 TRBV19 NA ASSLQWTSYNEQF
TRBJ1-1 TRBV18 NA ASSPGGGEAF
TRBJ1-1 TRBV30 NA AWSPPAPMNTEAF
TRBJ2-7 TRBV6-5 NA ASSVPGAYEQY
TRBJ2-5 TRBV18 TRBD2 ASSPTGGRETQY
TRBJ2-3 TRBV6-4 NA ASSAGPATDTQY
TRBJ1-2 TRBV29-1 NA SVEAAGYT
TRBJ2-1 TRBV27 NA ASSPTNSYNEQF
TRBJ1-1 TRBV4-3 NA ASSPVLGEAF
TRBJ1-2 TRBV29-1 TRBD1 SYGQDINYGYT
TRBJ1-6 TRBV3-1 TRBD1 ASSQGQGNSPLH
TRBJ1-2 TRBV9 NA ASSVEGQRGYT
TRBJ2-4 TRBV3-1 NA ASSQDFDSHQY
TRBJ2-6 TRBV6-4 NA ASSVLQAPHSGANVLT
TRBJ2-1 TRBV5-4 TRBD2 ASSTSTSGGIDEQF
TRBJ1-2 TRBV20-1 NA SAGTRGAYGYT
TRBJ2-7 TRBV3-1 TRBD1 ASSQDQGQATYEQY
TRBJ2-7 TRBV29-1 TRBD1 SVEGQVQGEQY
TRBJ1-1 TRBV27 NA ASSLSSRQVEAF
TRBJ1-5 TRBV12-2 NA ASRRKYRDNQPQH
TRBJ2-5 TRBV3-1 NA ASSLAALETQY
TRBJ2-7 TRBV29-1 NA SVVAGQLPYEQY
TRBJ2-1 TRBV20-1 TRBD1 SATPGTVSSYNEQF
TRBJ1-1 TRBV12-3/TRBV12-4 NA ASRRTMNTEAF
TRBJ1-2 TRBV4-2 NA ASSQGTAYGYT
TRBJ1-2 TRBV6-6 TRBD1 ASSPGQGSPYDYGYT
TRBJ2-3 TRBV7-6 NA ASSLLAGASTDTQY
TRBJ1-6 TRBV27 NA ASSLGAPNNSPLH
TRBJ2-4 TRBV20-1 TRBD1 SAKAPGTEGLAKNIQY
TRBJ2-2 TRBV9 NA ASSHQQGPGELF
TRBJ1-3 TRBV7-6 NA ASSLGSDSGNTIY
TRBJ2-7 TRBV5-6 NA ASSFDGEQY
TRBJ2-5 TRBV6-6 TRBD2 ASSRPRGAGEETQY
TRBJ2-3 TRBV10-3 TRBD2 AIAPLAGGRTDTQY
TRBJ2-6 TRBV29-1 NA SVDSGANVLT
TRBJ2-2 TRBV27 NA ASSLRQITGELF
TRBJ2-3 TRBV7-6 TRBD1 ASSRRDREGTDTQY
TRBJ1-1 TRBV12-3/TRBV12-4 TRBD1 ASSLGQLNTEAF
TRBJ2-1 TRBV11-1 NA ASSPVSGGYNEQF
TRBJ2-2 TRBV7-8 TRBD2 ASSPTAGALNGELF
TRBJ2-1 TRBV6-4 NA ASSVESSYNEQF
TRBJ1-3 TRBV20-1 NA SARMERSGNTIY
TRBJ1-6 TRBV19 NA ASTTRESDSPLH